A single T cell receptor (beta chain) is shown here with its context. Libraries were prepared by immunoSEQ multiplex PCR; TCRdb keeps only in-frame clonotypes and omits some of them. The data hold fewer than 65,000 clones, with roughly nine tenths observed a single time. The data originate from a study of T cell changes during pregnancy in multiple sclerosis. Sequenced material: peripheral blood, taken before pregnancy. The sequence was obtained from a female donor with multiple sclerosis, enrolled in a pregnancy study.

The CDR3 here is CASSNLTGYPYEQYF. CDR3 DNA sequence: TGTGCCAGCAGCAACCTGACAGGGTACCCCTACGAGCAGTACTTC. This chain joins TRBV21-1 and TRBJ2-7; whether TRBD1, the table's D call, matches the DNA was not checked. TRBV21-1 is classified as a pseudogene. The CDR3 is made up of 15 amino acids.